The clone carrying this T cell receptor (beta chain) was observed a few times. Its antigen is unknown. The ends were cut back, 0 bases at V and 7 bases at J, with 13 bases in the middle. CDR1 LGHNA and CDR2 YSLEER come from the germline V gene. The CDR3 has 15 residues. This specimen comes from a study of human T cells and chemical hapten exposure. Time point noted: patch test 3, about 24 weeks after DPC sensitization. The treatment was: therapeutic diphenylcyclopropenone sensitization with weekly scalp DPC. Ahead of each patch test application, blood was drawn. Donation of samples came from alopecia patients who were 18 to 70 years old and suitable for DPC. Study results and caveats: TCRs at high frequency, those above 1 in 1000, did not change with DPC sensitization.

TCRdb recomputed calls from the RACE reads with MiXCR, one row per CDR3 protein. The sample consists of 150,000 to 200,000 distinct CDR3 sequences, 28% of them appearing once. This sequence originates from a woman in her late teens or twenties with alopecia areata. Some clones in this sample may be carry-over from other donors' samples. This chain uses TRBV4-3 with TRBJ2-4, with a possible D match to TRBD1 (5 bases). This specimen consisted of whole blood, obtained in connection with sensitization to the hapten diphenylcyclopropenone (DPC). The CDR3, as DNA: TGCGCCAGCAGCCAAGATATCAGGGAAGGGAACATTCAGTACTTC. Translated: CASSQDIREGNIQYF.